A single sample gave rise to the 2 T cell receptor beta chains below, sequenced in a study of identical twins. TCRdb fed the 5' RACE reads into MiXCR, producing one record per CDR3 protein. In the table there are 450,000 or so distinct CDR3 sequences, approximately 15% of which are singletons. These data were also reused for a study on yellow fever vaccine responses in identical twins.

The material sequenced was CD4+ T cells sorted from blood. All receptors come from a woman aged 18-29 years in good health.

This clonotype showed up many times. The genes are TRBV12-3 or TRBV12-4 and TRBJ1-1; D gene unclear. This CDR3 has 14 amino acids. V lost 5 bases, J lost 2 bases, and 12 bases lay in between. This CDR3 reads CASSPRPYNTEAFF. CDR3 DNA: TGTGCCAGCAGTCCTCGACCGTACAACACTGAAGCTTTCTTT.

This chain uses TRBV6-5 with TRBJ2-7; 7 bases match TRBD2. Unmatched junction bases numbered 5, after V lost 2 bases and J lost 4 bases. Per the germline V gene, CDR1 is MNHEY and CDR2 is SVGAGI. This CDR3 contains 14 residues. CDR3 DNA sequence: TGTGCCAGCAGTTACGACGCGCGGGAGTACGAGCAGTACTTC. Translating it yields CASSYDAREYEQYF.